This T cell receptor (beta chain) emerged from a study of shared clonotypes between healthy human individuals. On the study more broadly: Each donor had three CD4 naive, three CD4 memory, two CD8 naive and one CD8 memory plate. Study results and caveats: All-four-donor shared clonotypes had higher generation probabilities than non-shared clonotypes did. The authors expected sequencing depth to affect clonotype sharing among donors.

Germline CDR1 reads MGHRA; CDR2 reads YSYEKL. The CDR3 spans 16 residues. The ends lost 6 bases at V and 5 bases at J; junction bases unmatched: 9. Produced via immunoSEQ multiplex PCR; TCRdb's table is partial and in-frame only. The profile covers about 2.5 million clones, with about nine tenths appearing a single time and 0.3% to 0.45% taken by the ten largest. On this clone: Its specificity is not known.

The chain couples TRBV4-1 to TRBJ2-7, with TRBD2 matching 14 bases. The sequence was obtained from a man aged 18-30 years in good health. Some clones in this sample may be carry-over from other donors' samples. Sequencing input: naive CD4+ T cells from PBMCs. Subset of the sample: CD45RA+ positively selected. The CDR3 loop reads CASRGLAGARGHEQYF. The CDR3 nucleotides are TGCGCCAGCAGGGGACTAGCGGGAGCTCGGGGGCACGAGCAGTACTTC.